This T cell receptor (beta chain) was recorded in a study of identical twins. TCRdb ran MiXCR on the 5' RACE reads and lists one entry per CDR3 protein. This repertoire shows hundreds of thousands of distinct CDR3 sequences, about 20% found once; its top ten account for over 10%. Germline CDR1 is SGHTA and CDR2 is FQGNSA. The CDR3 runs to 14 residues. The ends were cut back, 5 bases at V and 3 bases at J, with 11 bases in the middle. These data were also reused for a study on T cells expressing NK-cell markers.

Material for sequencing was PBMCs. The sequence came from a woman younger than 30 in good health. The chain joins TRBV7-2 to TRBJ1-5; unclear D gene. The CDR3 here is CASSPGDNNQPQHF. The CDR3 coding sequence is TGTGCCAGCAGCCCGGGTGACAACAATCAGCCCCAGCATTTT.